Presented here are 20 T cell receptor beta chains from one specimen sequenced in a study of shared clonotypes between healthy human individuals. Measured with immunoSEQ multiplex PCR; TCRdb has only the in-frame clones, and not every one. The table records approximately 1,000,000 clones, 70% to 80% of them present only once. Material: memory CD4+ T cells from PBMCs. Subset: CD45RA-negative fraction. Source of these receptors: a man between 18 and 35 years old in good health. Some clones in this sample may be carry-over from other donors' samples.

This clone has more than one count but fewer than ten. This chain joins TRBV7-2 and TRBJ2-5; D is ambiguous. This CDR3 has 14 residues. The V gene's germline CDR1 is SGHTA and CDR2 FQGNSA. With 5 bases removed from V and 5 bases from J, the gap between germline ends came to 15 bases. The DNA of the CDR3 is TGTGCCAGCAGCCCCGGAATAGGTTCGGAGACCCAGTACTTC. As protein: CASSPGIGSETQYF.

This chain links TRBV28 with TRBJ2-7, with D unclear. V was cut by 1 base and J by 1 base, with 8 bases left in between. The CDR3 extends over 14 amino acids. The V gene's germline CDR1 is MDHEN and CDR2 SYDVKM. In DNA, the CDR3 is TGTGCCAGCAGTTTATATCGGGTTTCCTACGAGCAGTACTTC. It yields the protein CASSLYRVSYEQYF. The full variable domain, with the rest looked up from reference TRBV28 and TRBJ2-7, is DVKVTQSSRYLVKRTGEKVFLECVQDMDHENMFWYRQDPGLGLRLIYFSYDVKMKEKGDIPEGYSVSREKKERFSLILESASTNQTSMYLCASSLYRVSYEQYFGPGTRLTVT.

The rearrangement joins TRBV4-2 to TRBJ2-7; a possible D gene is TRBD1 (6 bases). The CDR3 contains 13 residues. Germline V gives CDR1 LGHNA, CDR2 YNFKEQ. V was shortened by 5 bases and J by 7 bases, with 15 bases between the two germline ends. In DNA form, the CDR3 reads TGTGCCAGCAGCGGAGACAGGTTCGAGGAGCAGTACTTC. It codes for CASSGDRFEEQYF.

Remarks on this clone: No conserved phenylalanine or tryptophan ends this CDR3, so it is likely a read error. The chain uses TRBV2 and TRBJ2-7; perhaps TRBD1 as D (5 bases). V lost 6 bases and J lost 2, with 14 bases in between. Germline V gene lookup returns CDR1 SNHLY and CDR2 FYNNEI. The CDR3 contains 14 residues. CDR3 sequence reads: CASSPTSGTYEQYL. The CDR3 DNA follows: TGTGCCAGCAGCCCTACGTCAGGGACCTACGAGCAGTACCTC.

This rearrangement joins TRBV5-1 to TRBJ1-2; D perhaps matches TRBD1 (6 bases). The CDR3 length is 14 residues. Trimming took 3 bases from V and 6 from J, leaving 15 bases between them. CDR1 and CDR2 (germline): SGHRS, YFSETQ. The CDR3 here is CASSWTGAGDGYTF. CDR3 DNA: TGCGCCAGCAGCTGGACGGGGGCCGGGGATGGCTACACCTTC.

The CDR3 DNA reads as TGTGCCAGCAGCGCACGACAGGGTGAAGGCTACACCTTC. Protein sequence: CASSARQGEGYTF. This chain links TRBV7-9 with TRBJ1-2; 7 bases map to TRBD1. The CDR3 contains 13 residues. The V and J ends lost 5 bases and 8 bases, in that order; junction bases with no gene match: 8. Germline V CDR1 and CDR2: SEHNR, FQNEAQ (reference sequence).

Comment on this clone: Other nucleotide sequences from this sample produce the same CDR3. The chain is built from TRBV6-5 and TRBJ1-1; no clear D gene. The length of the CDR3 is 11 residues. CDR1 and CDR2 from the germline V gene are MNHEY and SVGAGI. V was cut by 2 bases and J by 6 bases, with 4 bases left in between. The CDR3 sequence: CASSYGPEAFF. For the CDR3, the DNA is TGTGCCAGCAGTTACGGTCCTGAAGCTTTCTTT.

This clone was seen many times. The chain joins TRBV7-2 to TRBJ2-1; D not resolved. This CDR3 has 15 residues. Trimming shortened V by 1 base and J by 5 bases, and 12 bases separated the two germline ends. The germline V gene has CDR1 SGHTA and CDR2 FQGNSA. The CDR3 sequence: CASSLGSSGHNEQFF. DNA of the CDR3: TGTGCCAGCAGCTTAGGGTCCTCCGGCCACAATGAGCAGTTCTTC.

This clone was seen more than once but under ten times. V gene TRBV10-3 combines with J gene TRBJ2-3, with 8 nucleotides matching TRBD1. The CDR3 loop spans 17 amino acids. Germline V CDR1 and CDR2: ENHRY, SYGVKD. Trimming at V came to 3 bases and at J to 5 bases, leaving 13 bases not matched to a gene. The CDR3 DNA reads TGTGCCATCAGTGATGGCCTAGGACAGGGAAGAGGAGATACGCAGTATTTT. Translating it yields CAISDGLGQGRGDTQYF.

The V gene is TRBV2, the J gene TRBJ1-5, with 7 positions matching TRBD1. The CDR3 is 16 residues long. Trimming removed 2 bases from V and 2 bases from J; junction bases left unmatched: 6. CDR1 SNHLY and CDR2 FYNNEI come from the germline V gene. The CDR3 DNA follows: TGTGCCAGCAGTGAACAATCCGGACAGGGCAATCAGCCCCAGCATTTT. Its translation is CASSEQSGQGNQPQHF. Together with reference TRBV2 and TRBJ1-5, the CDR3 gives the full variable domain: EPEVTQTPSHQVTQMGQEVILRCVPISNHLYFYWYRQILGQKVEFLVSFYNNEISEKSEIFDDQFSVERPDGSNFTLKIRSTKLEDSAMYFCASSEQSGQGNQPQHFGDGTRLSIL.

This rearrangement joins TRBV25-1 to TRBJ1-5; D unclear. V lost 5 bases, J lost 3 bases, and 8 bases lay in between. Germline V gene lookup returns CDR1 MGHDK and CDR2 SYGVNS. CDR3 length: 13 residues. The CDR3 sequence: CASSRGNNQPQHF. CDR3 DNA sequence: TGTGCCAGCAGTCGCGGCAACAATCAGCCCCAGCATTTT.

This chain links TRBV9 with TRBJ2-6, with 8 bases fitting TRBD1. Germline assignment: CDR1 SGDLS and CDR2 YYNGEE. Trimming removed 5 bases from V and 0 bases from J; junction bases left unmatched: 13. This CDR3 contains 19 residues. CDR3 nucleotides: TGTGCCAGCAGTAAATCGACCGGGACAGGTCTCTCTGGGGCCAACGTCCTGACTTTC. Its protein is CASSKSTGTGLSGANVLTF. Together with reference TRBV9 and TRBJ2-6, the CDR3 gives the full variable domain: DSGVTQTPKHLITATGQRVTLRCSPRSGDLSVYWYQQSLDQGLQFLIQYYNGEERAKGNILERFSAQQFPDLHSELNLSSLELGDSALYFCASSKSTGTGLSGANVLTFGAGSRLTVL.

This chain uses TRBV19 with TRBJ1-2; D is perhaps TRBD1 (5 bases). V was cut by 3 bases and J by 4 bases, with 12 bases left in between. Germline values: CDR1 LNHDA, CDR2 SQIVND (reference sequence). This CDR3 has 14 amino acids. CDR3 DNA sequence: TGTGCCAGTAGTATCCTAGGGGAGGTCTATGGCTACACCTTC. Encoded protein: CASSILGEVYGYTF.

V usage is TRBV4-1 and J usage is TRBJ2-5; the match to TRBD2 covers 9 bases. The J call is doubtful: the DNA matches TRBJ2-7 better. CDR3 length: 17 amino acids. Germline-derived CDR1 and CDR2 are MGHRA and YSYEKL. Written as DNA, the CDR3 is TGCGCCAGCAGCCAGTCGTGGGCTAGCGGGAATGTTTACGAGCAGTACTTC. Its protein product is CASSQSWASGNVYEQYF.

The DNA for the CDR3 is TGTGCCAGCAGCGCCCAACAGGGGGATGGCTACACCTTC. It yields the protein CASSAQQGDGYTF. The chain combines TRBV7-9 with TRBJ1-2; 8 bases are shared with TRBD1. Losses at the gene ends were 5 bases for V and 6 bases for J; bases not matched to a gene: 5. The CDR3 contains 13 residues. Germline lookup yields CDR1 SEHNR and CDR2 FQNEAQ (reference sequence).

This clone was detected once. The chain uses TRBV10-3 and TRBJ1-2; D may be TRBD1 (5 bases). CDR3 size: 13 residues. Germline V gene lookup returns CDR1 ENHRY and CDR2 SYGVKD. Trimming cost V 0 bases and J 7 bases, with 9 bases left between them. CDR3 sequence: CAISESRASGYTF. The CDR3 DNA reads as TGTGCCATCAGTGAGTCCAGGGCTAGTGGCTACACCTTC.

The chain couples TRBV28 to TRBJ1-2; 10 nucleotides agree with TRBD1. The CDR3 spans 14 residues. With V trimmed by 6 bases and J by 7 bases, 8 bases remained unmatched. The germline V gene encodes CDR1 MDHEN and CDR2 SYDVKM. Here the CDR3 DNA reads TGTGCCAGCAGCGGGACAGGGGACATCCTTGGCTACACCTTC. Translated: CASSGTGDILGYTF.

This chain connects TRBV19 to TRBJ1-4; 7 positions match TRBD1. Per the germline V gene, CDR1 is LNHDA and CDR2 is SQIVND (reference sequence). V shed 5 bases, J shed 8 bases, and the junction held 8 bases outside the gene matches. CDR3 size: 14 residues. CDR3 sequence (DNA): TGTGCCAGTAGTTTTGGAGGGGGCCTCGAAAAACTGTTTTTT. Protein product: CASSFGGGLEKLFF.

V is TRBV29-1 and J is TRBJ2-1; D not certain. CDR3 size: 12 residues. The germline V and J ends were trimmed by 7 bases and 2 bases, with 9 bases remaining between them. Germline CDR1 reads SQVTM; CDR2 reads ANQGSEA. The CDR3 DNA reads TGCAGCGCCACCGAACCCTACAATGAGCAGTTCTTC. Its protein product is CSATEPYNEQFF.

The V and J genes are TRBV19 and TRBJ2-1; 10 bases fit TRBD1. V lost 10 bases and J lost 3; bases outside the gene matches: 6. The germline CDR1 and CDR2 sequences are LNHDA and SQIVND (reference sequence). The CDR3 covers 14 residues. The CDR3 region is CATSDRGLYNEQFF. In DNA, the CDR3 is TGTGCCACTTCAGACAGGGGGCTCTACAATGAGCAGTTCTTC.